This T cell receptor beta chain emerged from a study of lymphopenia after photon versus proton radiotherapy. The trim removed 1 base at V and 0 bases at J, leaving 8 bases unmatched. The CDR3 is 17 residues long. In germline, CDR1 is MGHRA, CDR2 YSYEKL. Sequencing was performed with immunoSEQ multiplex PCR; in TCRdb, only in-frame clones are kept and a portion is missing. The sample carries roughly 25,000 clones, 85% recorded once. The chain is built from TRBV4-1 and TRBJ1-2, with TRBD1 matching 7 bases. This sequence was found in a young man with gastric cancer. The input for sequencing was peripheral blood, taken from a patient treated with photon-based radiotherapy. Written as DNA, the CDR3 is TGCGCCAGCAGCCAAGGACAGGGTCTTTCTCCTAACTATGGCTACACCTTC. It yields the protein CASSQGQGLSPNYGYTF.